The 15 T cell receptor beta chains given below trace back to one sample, sequenced in a study of cytomegalovirus exposure and HLA in healthy donors. Amplification used 60 Vbeta primers and 13 Jbeta primers. Clones were read by immunoSEQ multiplex PCR, and TCRdb kept only the in-frame ones, dropping some. The sample has approximately 140,000 clones; about 82% are singletons. Sequenced sample: PBMCs. The receptors shown here come from a man aged 25 to 40 in good health and CMV-seronegative.

The V gene is TRBV18, the J gene TRBJ1-1; 9 bases line up with TRBD1. This CDR3 comprises 15 residues. Looked up from germline, CDR1 is KGHSH and CDR2 is LQKENI. The junction had 11 bases not matched to a gene; V was cut back by 6 bases and J by 6 bases. CDR3 in DNA: TGTGCCAGCTCCCCAGGGACAGGGAGGGATGCTGAAGCTTTCTTT. Its protein is CASSPGTGRDAEAFF.

In this sample, this clone turned up a few times. The chain joins TRBV30 to TRBJ2-5; 11 nucleotides agree with TRBD2. Looked up from germline, CDR1 is GTSNPN and CDR2 is SVGIG (reference sequence). The CDR3 is 16 amino acids. J gave up 5 bases and V 1 base, and 9 bases lay outside the gene matches. In DNA form, the CDR3 reads TGTGCCTGGAGTGCTAGACTAGCGGGACGGGGGGAGACCCAGTACTTC. This encodes CAWSARLAGRGETQYF.

The chain is built from TRBV5-4 and TRBJ2-7, with D tentatively TRBD2 (5 bases). V was pared by 0 bases and J by 1 base, with 14 bases between. The CDR3 has 16 amino acids. Germline-derived CDR1 and CDR2 are SGHNT and YYREEE (reference sequence). The CDR3 spells CASSLAGVRRSYEQYF. Written as DNA, the CDR3 is TGTGCCAGCAGCTTGGCCGGGGTCAGAAGGTCCTACGAGCAGTACTTC.

In its sample, this clone was seen a few times. The V and J genes are TRBV19 and TRBJ2-7, with TRBD2 matching over 7 bases. CDR1 LNHDA and CDR2 SQIVND come from the germline V gene (reference sequence). The CDR3 is 14 amino acids. V lost 6 bases, J lost 0 bases, and 5 bases stayed unmatched. DNA for the CDR3: TGTGCCAGTAGGAGCGGGGTTCACTCCTACGAGCAGTACTTC. Its protein is CASRSGVHSYEQYF.

With regard to this clone: Other DNA sequences in the same sample also yield this CDR3. The chain has TRBV5-1 and TRBJ1-1; 10 bases map to TRBD1. The trim removed 4 bases at V and 0 bases at J, leaving 3 bases unmatched. Germline CDR1 and CDR2: SGHRS and YFSETQ. The CDR3 contains 15 residues. CDR3: CASSLGQGMNTEAFF. The CDR3 DNA reads TGCGCCAGCAGCCTGGGACAGGGGATGAACACTGAAGCTTTCTTT.

The rearrangement uses TRBV6-6 and TRBJ2-3; TRBD1 is a possible D gene (5 bases). The V end lost 8 bases, the J end lost 2 bases, and 17 bases lay between the germline ends. There are 15 residues in the CDR3. Germline lookup yields CDR1 MNHNY and CDR2 SVGAGI (reference sequence). Here the CDR3 reads CASSPLGPLTDTQYF. For the CDR3, the DNA is TGTGCCAGCTCCCCCTTGGGGCCCCTCACAGATACGCAGTATTTT.

The chain's CDR3 is CASSPGGQGDNQPQHF. The CDR3 DNA is TGTGCCAGCAGCCCCGGGGGACAGGGGGACAATCAGCCCCAGCATTTT. The chain links TRBV5-6 to TRBJ1-5; 11 nucleotides line up with TRBD1. Germline CDR1 reads SGHDT; CDR2 reads YYEEEE. Losses at the gene ends were 4 bases for V and 3 bases for J; bases not matched to a gene: 6. The CDR3 has 16 residues.

The CDR3 here is CASAKGAGGPGELFF. The CDR3 DNA reads TGCGCCAGCGCAAAAGGAGCAGGGGGGCCCGGGGAGCTGTTTTTT. The V gene is TRBV5-1, the J gene TRBJ2-2; a weak D match, TRBD1 (7 bases). Trimming removed 7 bases from V and 6 bases from J, with 19 bases in between. The CDR3 runs to 15 residues. Germline V gene lookup returns CDR1 SGHRS and CDR2 YFSETQ.

CDR3 sequence: CASSPTEAYEQYF. In DNA form, the CDR3 reads TGTGCCAGCTCACCAACAGAAGCCTACGAGCAGTACTTC. The chain couples TRBV18 to TRBJ2-7; D unresolved. The germline V gene has CDR1 KGHSH and CDR2 LQKENI. The CDR3 runs 13 residues. V lost 2 bases and J 2 bases, leaving 7 bases between the germline ends.

The gene calls are TRBV19 and TRBJ2-5; D not resolved. This CDR3 contains 13 residues. The V and J ends lost 8 bases and 1 base respectively, with 11 bases between them. Germline V CDR1 and CDR2: LNHDA, SQIVND (reference sequence). The CDR3 reads CASRVRAQETQYF. The CDR3 nucleotides read TGTGCCAGTCGGGTCAGAGCCCAAGAGACCCAGTACTTC.

The chain couples TRBV6-6 to TRBJ1-5; D is undetermined. Germline V CDR1 and CDR2: MNHNY, SVGAGI (reference sequence). V was cut by 0 bases and J by 4 bases, with 7 bases left in between. The CDR3 consists of 14 residues. The CDR3 loop is CASSYSGDNQPQHF. CDR3 in DNA: TGTGCCAGCAGTTACTCCGGGGATAATCAGCCCCAGCATTTT.

This chain connects TRBV30 to TRBJ1-5; D might be TRBD1 (5 bases). Trimming shortened V by 7 bases and J by 4 bases, and 20 bases separated the two germline ends. The CDR3 runs 15 residues. Germline lookup yields CDR1 GTSNPN and CDR2 SVGIG (reference sequence). The CDR3 region is CAYVQAKRPNQPQHF. The DNA of the CDR3 is TGTGCCTACGTACAGGCCAAAAGACCAAATCAGCCCCAGCATTTT.

For the CDR3, the DNA is TGTGCCATCGGCGGGGGAAGGGAGCTGTTTTTT. This gives the protein CAIGGGRELFF. This sequence joins TRBV10-3 and TRBJ2-2, with 7 bases fitting TRBD2. The CDR3 loop spans 11 amino acids. The J segment lost 9 bases and the V segment lost 8 bases, leaving 3 bases of the junction unmatched. Looked up from germline, CDR1 is ENHRY and CDR2 is SYGVKD.

Comments on this clone: Germline and junction disagree at one end, which may indicate a read error. The genes are TRBV5-6 and TRBJ1-6; D unclear. Germline V gives CDR1 SGHDT, CDR2 YYEEEE. The length of the CDR3 is 15 residues. The CDR3 DNA reads as TGTGCCAGCAGCTTCCAAAGCTCCTATAATTCACCCCTCAACTTT. Translation gives CASSFQSSYNSPLNF.

The rearrangement uses TRBV5-1 and TRBJ2-7; D perhaps matches TRBD1 (5 bases). In germline, CDR1 is SGHRS, CDR2 YFSETQ. V lost 4 bases, J lost 6 bases, and 23 bases lay in between. The CDR3 totals 16 residues. CDR3 nucleotide sequence: TGCGCCAGCAGCGACAGCCAAAGAGGACCTACGAGCGAGCAGTACTTC. Protein sequence: CASSDSQRGPTSEQYF.